This record looks at one T cell receptor (beta chain) sequence and its context. This record comes from a study of T cell responses to AZD1222 COVID-19 vaccine. Data came from immunoSEQ multiplex PCR; TCRdb stores just in-frame clones and leaves some out. Of more than 85,000 clones listed, roughly 90% are singletons. This CDR3 is 16 amino acids long. Trimming pared 5 bases from V and 2 bases from J, leaving 18 bases between. Per the germline V gene, CDR1 is SGHTA and CDR2 is FQGNSA. The receptor was derived from an adult in good health. The chain couples TRBV7-2 to TRBJ1-2; D is uncertain. Material: peripheral blood, obtained on day 0 of AZD1222 vaccination. The CDR3 spells CASSPPGRPSNYGYTF. The CDR3 DNA reads TGTGCCAGCAGCCCCCCCGGGCGGCCGTCGAACTATGGCTACACCTTC.